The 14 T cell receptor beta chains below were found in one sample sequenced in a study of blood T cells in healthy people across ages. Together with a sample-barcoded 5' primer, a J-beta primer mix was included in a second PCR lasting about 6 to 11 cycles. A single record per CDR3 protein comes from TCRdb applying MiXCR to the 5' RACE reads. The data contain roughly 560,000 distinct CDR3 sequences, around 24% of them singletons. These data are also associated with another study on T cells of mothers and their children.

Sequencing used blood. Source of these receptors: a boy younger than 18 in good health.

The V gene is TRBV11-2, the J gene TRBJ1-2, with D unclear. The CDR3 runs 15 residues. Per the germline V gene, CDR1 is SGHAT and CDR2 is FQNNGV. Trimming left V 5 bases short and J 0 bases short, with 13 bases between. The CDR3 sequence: CASSRLTGANYGYTF. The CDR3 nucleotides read TGTGCCAGCAGCCGTTTGACGGGAGCTAACTATGGCTACACCTTC.

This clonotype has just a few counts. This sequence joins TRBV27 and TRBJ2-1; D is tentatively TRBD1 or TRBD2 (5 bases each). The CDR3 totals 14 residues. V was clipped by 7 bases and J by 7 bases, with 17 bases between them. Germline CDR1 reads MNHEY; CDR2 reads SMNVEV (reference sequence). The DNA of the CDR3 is TGTGCCAGCACCCTCGGGGCAAAAGGAAATGAGCAGTTCTTC. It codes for CASTLGAKGNEQFF.

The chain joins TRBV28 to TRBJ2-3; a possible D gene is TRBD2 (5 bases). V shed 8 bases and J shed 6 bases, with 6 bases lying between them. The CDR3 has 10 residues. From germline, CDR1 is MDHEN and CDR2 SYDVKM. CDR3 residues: CASCGDTQYF. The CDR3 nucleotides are TGTGCCAGCTGCGGGGATACGCAGTATTTT.

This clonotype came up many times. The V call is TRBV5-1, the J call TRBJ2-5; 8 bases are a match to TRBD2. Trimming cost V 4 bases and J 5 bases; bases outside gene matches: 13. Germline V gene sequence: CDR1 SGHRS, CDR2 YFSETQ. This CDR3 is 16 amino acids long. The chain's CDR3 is CASSPMGGLVDETQYF. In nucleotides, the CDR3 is TGCGCCAGCAGCCCGATGGGGGGACTAGTCGACGAGACCCAGTACTTC. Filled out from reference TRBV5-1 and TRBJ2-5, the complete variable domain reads KAGVTQTPRYLIKTRGQQVTLSCSPISGHRSVSWYQQTPGQGLQFLFEYFSETQRNKGNFPGRFSGRQFSNSRSEMNVSTLELGDSALYLCASSPMGGLVDETQYFGPGTRLLVL.

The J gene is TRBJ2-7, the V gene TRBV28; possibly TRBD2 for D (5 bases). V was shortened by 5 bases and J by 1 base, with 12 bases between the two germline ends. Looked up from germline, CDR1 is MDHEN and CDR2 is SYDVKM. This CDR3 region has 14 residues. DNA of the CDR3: TGTGCCAGCAGTAAGCGGTTGGGGTCCTACGAGCAGTACTTC. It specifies CASSKRLGSYEQYF.

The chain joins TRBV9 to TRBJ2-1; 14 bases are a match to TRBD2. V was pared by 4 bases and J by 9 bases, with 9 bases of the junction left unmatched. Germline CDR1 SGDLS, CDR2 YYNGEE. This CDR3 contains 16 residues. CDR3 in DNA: TGTGCCAGCAGCTTGTCCGGGACTAGCGGGGGTCTTGAGCAGTTCTTC. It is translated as CASSLSGTSGGLEQFF. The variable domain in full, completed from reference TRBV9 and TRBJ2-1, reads DSGVTQTPKHLITATGQRVTLRCSPRSGDLSVYWYQQSLDQGLQFLIQYYNGEERAKGNILERFSAQQFPDLHSELNLSSLELGDSALYFCASSLSGTSGGLEQFFGPGTRLTVL.

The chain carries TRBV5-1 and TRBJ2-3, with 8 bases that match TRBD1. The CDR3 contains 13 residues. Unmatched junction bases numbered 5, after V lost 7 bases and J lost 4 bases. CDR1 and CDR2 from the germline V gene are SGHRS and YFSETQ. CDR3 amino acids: CASETGEADTQYF. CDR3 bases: TGCGCCAGCGAGACAGGGGAGGCAGATACGCAGTATTTT.

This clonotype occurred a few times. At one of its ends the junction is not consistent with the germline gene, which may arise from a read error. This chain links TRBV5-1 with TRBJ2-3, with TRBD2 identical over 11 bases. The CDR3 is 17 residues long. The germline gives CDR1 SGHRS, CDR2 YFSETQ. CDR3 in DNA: TGCTCCAGCAGCGAGCGGACTAGCGGGCTGAGCACAGATACGCAGTATTTT. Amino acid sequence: CSSSERTSGLSTDTQYF.

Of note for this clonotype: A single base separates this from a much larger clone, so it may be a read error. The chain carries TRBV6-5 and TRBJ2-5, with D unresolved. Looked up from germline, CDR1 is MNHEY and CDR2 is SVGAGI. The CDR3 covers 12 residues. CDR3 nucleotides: TGTGCCAGCGGTTACCCGGGAGAGACCCAGTACTTC. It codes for CASGYPGETQYF.

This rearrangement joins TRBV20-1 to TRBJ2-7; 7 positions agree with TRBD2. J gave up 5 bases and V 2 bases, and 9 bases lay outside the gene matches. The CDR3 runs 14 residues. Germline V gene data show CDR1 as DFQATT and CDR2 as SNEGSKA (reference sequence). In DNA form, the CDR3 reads TGCAGTGCTAGAAACGCGGGAGCGGGCAACGAGCAGTACTTC. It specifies CSARNAGAGNEQYF.

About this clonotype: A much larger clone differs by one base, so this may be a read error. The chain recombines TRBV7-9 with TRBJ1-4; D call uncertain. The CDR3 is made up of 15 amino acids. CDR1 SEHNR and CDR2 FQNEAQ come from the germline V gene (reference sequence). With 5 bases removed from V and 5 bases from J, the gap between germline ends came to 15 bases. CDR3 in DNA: TGTGCCAGCAGCCAACCGACATGGCTCAATGAAAAACTGTTTTTT. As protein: CASSQPTWLNEKLFF. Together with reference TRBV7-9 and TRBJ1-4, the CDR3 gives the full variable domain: DTGVSQNPRHKITKRGQNVTFRCDPISEHNRLYWYRQTLGQGPEFLTYFQNEAQLEKSRLLSDRFSAERPKGSFSTLEIQRTEQGDSAMYLCASSQPTWLNEKLFFGSGTQLSVL.

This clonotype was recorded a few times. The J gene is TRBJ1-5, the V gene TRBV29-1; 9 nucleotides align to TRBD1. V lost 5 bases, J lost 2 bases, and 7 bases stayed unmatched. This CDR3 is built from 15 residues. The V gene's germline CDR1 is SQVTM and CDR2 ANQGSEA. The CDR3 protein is CSVRTGEGGNQPQHF. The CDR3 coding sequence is TGCAGCGTTCGGACAGGGGAGGGTGGCAATCAGCCCCAGCATTTT.

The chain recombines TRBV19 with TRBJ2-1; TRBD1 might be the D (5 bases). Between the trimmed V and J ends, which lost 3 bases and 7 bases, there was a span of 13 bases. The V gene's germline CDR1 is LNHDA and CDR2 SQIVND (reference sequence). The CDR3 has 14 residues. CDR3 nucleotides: TGTGCCAGTAGTATGTCCTCCAGGGCGAATGAGCAGTTCTTC. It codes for CASSMSSRANEQFF.

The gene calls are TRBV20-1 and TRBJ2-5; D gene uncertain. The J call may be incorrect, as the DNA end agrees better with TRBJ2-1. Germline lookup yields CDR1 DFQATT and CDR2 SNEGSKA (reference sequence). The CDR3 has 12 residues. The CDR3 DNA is TGCAGTGCTAGAATACCAGCAAATGAGCAGTTCTTC. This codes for CSARIPANEQFF.